Detailed here is one TCR beta chain. This clone was seen only once. This receptor's antigen is unknown. Nothing much larger sits one base from this clone, and base qualities are not available. The CDR3 regions of human TCRbeta chains were analyzed by immunosequencing. Turning to the authors' computational methods: TCRs in the repertoires were matched against a reference library of SARS-CoV-2-specific TCRs that had been generated with the MIRA antigen-specificity platform. Breadth was defined as the fraction of unique TCRs that were SARS-CoV-2-associated. Depth was defined as the fraction of total T cells that were SARS-CoV-2-associated. Using the MIRA data, every spike-specific TCR was mapped to the spike region that the TCR reacted to and assigned to either a CD4 or a CD8 class. Log10-transformed breadth and depth values were compared by one-way ANOVA with Sidak's multiple comparisons tests. Held by TCRdb, this immuneACCESS table contains in-frame sequences only and omits some clones. Under half of the omission traces to an unresolved V gene where checked; the cause of the rest is unknown. Clonal size and the V and J genes are those of that table, whereas D and trimming came from the DNA. In all, the sample holds fewer than 180,000 clones, and about 92% of those were seen once. The top ten constitute 2.5% to 3.5% of the sample.

The time point label, as the study defines it: about 28 days (+/-7) after the second vaccine dose. Because spike-specific TCR depth and breadth did not differ between the two schedules, AZD1222 recipients who got a second dose at roughly 4 weeks were pooled with those who got a second dose at roughly 12 weeks. Vaccinee samples came from UK trials COV001 and COV002, including a single-blind randomized controlled phase 2/3 trial of AZD1222 (ChAdOx1 nCoV-19) in healthy adults. For TCRbeta chain sequencing, PBMC samples from trial participants were taken at day 0 and at day 28 after the second dose. The data belong to a study of T cell responses to AZD1222 COVID-19 vaccine (dated by TCRdb to the early 2020s). Study-level background: TCR sequencing covered over 230 trial participants: 200 to 220 given two doses of AZD1222 and about 26 given two doses of MenACWY control vaccine. Trial participants were enrolled into age subgroups of 18-55, 56-69 and 70-plus years, which contained around 150, 29 and 61 TCR-sequenced participants, respectively.

The CDR3, cysteine through phenylalanine, is 14 amino acids long. The retained sequence is limited to the CDR3, 42 bases, with the frame set at the first base. CDR1 and CDR2 are drawn from the germline V gene (reference sequence): DFQATT, SNEGSKA. Ends trimmed: V by 3 bases, J by 3 bases; bases unmatched to a gene: 5. Broad study findings and their caveats: No day 14 peak-response samples were available, so repertoires were characterized only after the peak T cell response. Vaccine-associated CD4 TCRs spanned the whole spike protein, with dominant responses in regions 160-218 and 743-854. Nearly half of unique spike-specific TCRs reportedly recognized epitopes outside regions mutated in the B.1.351 and B.1.1.7 variants. Participants were mostly white British, with more females than males. The authors suggested clonal diversity may have been underestimated. After two AZD1222 doses, both the breadth and the depth of spike-specific TCRs were significantly higher than at day 0 and than in MenACWY recipients. In the small 56-69-year group, the increase in depth fell short of significance, most likely because of low power. Only five to seven AZD1222 recipients were SARS-CoV-2 seropositive at baseline, limiting conclusions about previously exposed vaccinees.

The sample was peripheral blood, taken 28 days after the second AZD1222 dose. The TCR originated in an adult who received the AZD1222 COVID-19 vaccine. The chain joins TRBV20-1 to TRBJ2-3, and TRBD2 aligns with 8 junction nucleotides. Read as DNA, the sequence is TGCAGTGCTAGTCTTTTAGCGGGAACAGATACGCAGTATTTT. This encodes CSASLLAGTDTQYF.